This T cell receptor beta chain was retrieved from a study of blood T cell repertoires in COVID-19. Study-wide context: Samples representing acute and convalescent COVID-19 were sourced from the United States, Italy and Spain. The cDNA or gDNA used as material had been derived from T cells, B-cell-depleted T cells, or PBMCs.

The V and J ends lost 4 bases and 0 bases respectively, with 13 bases between them. CDR1 SGHRS and CDR2 YFSETQ come from the germline V gene. CDR3 size: 15 residues. Measured with immunoSEQ multiplex PCR; TCRdb has only the in-frame clones, and not every one. The table has 130,000 to 150,000 clones, around 83% seen once. The genes are TRBV5-1 and TRBJ1-1; a possible D gene is TRBD1 (6 bases). Sample: peripheral blood. The source is a man between 60 and 75 years old with active or convalescent COVID-19. CDR3 amino acids: CASSRGAGMNTEAFF. The CDR3 DNA sequence: TGCGCCAGCAGCCGGGGGGCAGGGATGAACACTGAAGCTTTCTTT.